Listed below are T cell receptor beta chains from one sample, sequenced in a study of cytomegalovirus exposure and HLA in healthy donors. Generated by immunoSEQ multiplex PCR, the TCRdb table keeps only in-frame clones and is missing some. The sample contains 150,000 to 200,000 clones, more than 75% of which appear only once. Sequencing used PBMCs. These receptor sequences come from a man aged 25-40 years in good health and CMV-seropositive. The CDR3 runs from the conserved cysteine through the conserved F or W. The D gene is left open where the match is weak. Clone size is not always given. Where it is, it says once, few, many or a class for expanded clones.

CDR3	DNA	size	V	D	J
CASSPTAPGRETQYF	TGCGCCAGCAGCCCCACGGCCCCCGGGAGAGAGACCCAGTACTTC	-	TRBV5-1	-	TRBJ2-5
CASSLFSDSPLHF	TGTGCCAGCAGCCTTTTCTCGGATTCACCCCTCCACTTT	few	TRBV27	-	TRBJ1-6
CASRQTELSEQYF	TGTGCCAGCAGGCAAACGGAGCTATCCGAGCAGTACTTC	-	TRBV5-4	-	TRBJ2-7
CASSLSPSNAEAFF	TGTGCCAGCAGCTTGAGTCCGTCCAACGCTGAAGCTTTCTTT	-	TRBV7-2	-	TRBJ1-1
CASSQRTGPMNTEAFF	TGCGCCAGCAGCCAACGCACAGGGCCCATGAACACTGAAGCTTTCTTT	-	TRBV4-3	-	TRBJ1-1
CASSQGWDRGRNTEAFF	TGCGCCAGCAGCCAAGGGTGGGACAGGGGAAGGAACACTGAAGCTTTCTTT	-	TRBV4-1	TRBD1	TRBJ1-1
CASSIGTRAYNEQFF	TGTGCCAGTAGTATAGGGACTAGAGCCTACAATGAGCAGTTCTTC	-	TRBV19	TRBD2	TRBJ2-1
CASSQRPPGNTEAFF	TGTGCCAGCAGTCAGAGACCCCCGGGGAACACTGAAGCTTTCTTT	-	TRBV27	-	TRBJ1-1
CASSGASNTGELFF	TGCGCCAGCAGCGGGGCGTCCAACACCGGGGAGCTGTTTTTT	-	TRBV5-1	-	TRBJ2-2
CASSPGWTPNTGELFF	TGTGCTAGCAGCCCGGGGTGGACTCCAAACACCGGGGAGCTGTTTTTT	-	TRBV7-7	-	TRBJ2-2
CASSLAGQSSYNEQFF	TGTGCCAGCAGCTTGGCAGGACAGAGCTCCTACAATGAGCAGTTCTTC	-	TRBV5-6	-	TRBJ2-1
CASSFTRGTYNEQFF	TGTGCCAGCAGCTTTACGCGGGGGACATACAATGAGCAGTTCTTC	-	TRBV7-2	-	TRBJ2-1
CASRTTGLGTQYF	TGTGCCAGCAGAACAACAGGGTTGGGGACCCAGTACTTC	-	TRBV9	-	TRBJ2-5
CASSSTYRNTEAFF	TGCGCCAGCAGCTCCACGTACAGGAACACTGAAGCTTTCTTT	few	TRBV5-1	-	TRBJ1-1
CASSHFDRGKEAFF	TGCGCCAGCAGCCATTTCGACAGGGGGAAGGAAGCTTTCTTT	few	TRBV4-3	TRBD1	TRBJ1-1
CSVEAQDRGNTEAFF	TGCAGCGTTGAAGCCCAGGACAGGGGTAACACTGAAGCTTTCTTT	few	TRBV29-1	TRBD1	TRBJ1-1
CASLGQGPYQPQHF	TGTGCCAGCCTCGGACAGGGGCCTTATCAGCCCCAGCATTTT	-	TRBV28	TRBD1	TRBJ1-5
CASSMSSGYEQYF	TGTGCCAGTAGTATGTCCTCGGGCTACGAGCAGTACTTC	-	TRBV19	-	TRBJ2-7
CASLLEQGEGQPQHF	TGTGCGTCACTCCTCGAACAGGGGGAGGGTCAGCCCCAGCATTTT	-	TRBV2	TRBD1	TRBJ1-5
CASSESPSGRTDTQYF	TGCGCCAGCAGTGAGTCGCCTAGCGGGCGCACAGATACGCAGTATTTT	-	TRBV10-2	TRBD2	TRBJ2-3
CASSPGQRAFF	TGTGCCAGCAGCCCTGGACAGCGGGCTTTCTTT	-	TRBV7-9	-	TRBJ1-1
CASQIQGGNQPQHF	TGTGCCAGCCAGATACAGGGGGGTAATCAGCCCCAGCATTTT	-	TRBV5-6	TRBD1	TRBJ1-5
CASSPQRVGYEQYF	TGCGCCAGCAGCCCCCAGCGGGTTGGTTACGAGCAGTACTTC	-	TRBV4-3	-	TRBJ2-7
CASSLTGSYEQYF	TGCGCCAGCAGCTTAACGGGCTCCTACGAGCAGTACTTC	-	TRBV5-1	-	TRBJ2-7
CASSVPGLARASVLTF	TGTGCCAGCAGCGTACCGGGACTAGCGAGAGCTTCCGTCCTGACTTTC	-	TRBV11-2	TRBD2	TRBJ2-6
CASSFGLAGTLRSYNEQFF	TGTGCCAGCAGCTTTGGGCTAGCGGGAACTCTACGCTCCTACAATGAGCAGTTCTTC	-	TRBV7-9	TRBD2	TRBJ2-1
CASSLALAGPSYNEQFF	TGCGCCAGCAGCTTGGCCCTAGCGGGCCCCTCCTACAATGAGCAGTTCTTC	-	TRBV5-1	TRBD2	TRBJ2-1
CASSPDRLLQETQYF	TGTGCCAGCAGCCCAGACAGGTTACTCCAAGAGACCCAGTACTTC	-	TRBV7-9	-	TRBJ2-5
CSVGQGLYGYTF	TGCAGCGTCGGACAGGGCCTCTATGGCTACACCTTC	-	TRBV29-1	TRBD1	TRBJ1-2
CASSSRVHTGELFF	TGTGCCAGCAGCTCCAGGGTGCACACCGGGGAGCTGTTTTTT	-	TRBV7-2	-	TRBJ2-2
CSSSLGGLGDPNDGYTF	TGTTCCAGCAGCTTAGGAGGTTTAGGGGATCCCAATGACGGCTACACCTTC	-	TRBV7-9	-	TRBJ1-2
CASSPPGRSGGDTQYF	TGTGCCAGCAGCCCCCCGGGCCGTTCGGGAGGAGATACGCAGTATTTT	-	TRBV7-9	TRBD2	TRBJ2-3
CASSFGGPLANYGYTF	TGTGCCAGCAGCTTTGGAGGGCCGTTAGCTAACTATGGCTACACCTTC	-	TRBV5-6	-	TRBJ1-2
CASSQDRQGTDTQYF	TGCGCCAGCAGCCAAGATCGACAGGGCACAGATACGCAGTATTTT	-	TRBV4-1	-	TRBJ2-3
CASSQQLAGQETQYF	TGTGCCAGCAGCCAGCAACTAGCGGGACAAGAGACCCAGTACTTC	-	TRBV4-2	TRBD2	TRBJ2-5
CASSGRSFKQFF	TGTGCCAGCAGTGGCAGATCCTTTAAGCAGTTCTTC	-	TRBV9	-	TRBJ2-1
CAWTTSGNFYEQFF	TGTGCCTGGACGACTAGCGGGAATTTCTATGAGCAGTTCTTC	-	TRBV30	TRBD2	TRBJ2-1
CASREAGTTYNEQFF	TGTGCCAGCAGGGAAGCGGGTACCACCTACAATGAGCAGTTCTTC	-	TRBV5-4	-	TRBJ2-1
CASSFERDSRETQYF	TGTGCCAGCAGTTTCGAAAGGGACAGTCGGGAGACCCAGTACTTC	-	TRBV27	TRBD1	TRBJ2-5
CASSQYWERQFF	TGTGCCAGCAGCCAATACTGGGAGAGGCAGTTCTTC	once	TRBV6-6	-	TRBJ2-1
CASSDLRTSGGADYNEQFF	TGTGCCAGCAGTGACTTAAGGACTAGCGGGGGAGCAGACTACAATGAGCAGTTCTTC	-	TRBV6-4	TRBD2	TRBJ2-1
CASSLGVSGRQAYEQYF	TGTGCCAGCAGCTTAGGGGTTAGCGGGAGGCAAGCCTACGAGCAGTACTTC	-	TRBV11-3	TRBD2	TRBJ2-7
CASSLEEGQPQHF	TGTGCCAGCAGCTTAGAGGAGGGGCAGCCCCAGCATTTT	-	TRBV7-8	-	TRBJ1-5
CASTWGGETQYF	TGTGCCAGCACCTGGGGGGGCGAGACCCAGTACTTC	-	TRBV5-5	-	TRBJ2-5
CASSLVAGVPDTQYF	TGTGCCAGCAGCTTAGTAGCGGGAGTCCCAGATACGCAGTATTTT	-	TRBV7-2	TRBD2	TRBJ2-3
CASKAGGYGYTF	TGTGCCAGCAAGGCCGGGGGCTATGGCTACACCTTC	-	TRBV6-5	-	TRBJ1-2
CASSFGQWGSYEQYF	TGTGCCAGCAGTTTCGGACAGTGGGGCTCCTACGAGCAGTACTTC	-	TRBV7-8	-	TRBJ2-7
CASSFPGAGRTEAFF	TGTGCCAGCAGTTTCCCCGGGGCGGGACGAACTGAAGCTTTCTTT	-	TRBV6-1	-	TRBJ1-1
CASSYPREGYGYTF	TGTGCCAGCAGTTACCCCAGGGAGGGCTATGGCTACACCTTC	large	TRBV6-6	-	TRBJ1-2
CASRGWSGSDTQYF	TGTGCCAGCAGAGGTTGGTCCGGGTCAGATACGCAGTATTTT	-	TRBV6-1	-	TRBJ2-3
CATSIGRGSNQPQHF	TGTGCCACCAGCATTGGGCGGGGAAGCAATCAGCCCCAGCATTTT	-	TRBV15	-	TRBJ1-5
CASSLSSNQPQHF	TGTGCCAGCAGCTTATCGAGCAATCAGCCCCAGCATTTT	-	TRBV7-2	-	TRBJ1-5
CASSEGPGYNSPLHF	TGTGCCAGCAGTGAGGGCCCAGGATATAATTCACCCCTCCACTTT	-	TRBV6-6	-	TRBJ1-6